This T cell receptor beta chain was documented in a study of T cell responses to AZD1222 COVID-19 vaccine. Overall study findings and caveats: Reports indicate that nearly half of spike-specific TCRs are directed at unmutated variant regions.

This table comes from immunoSEQ multiplex PCR, and its TCRdb copy is limited to in-frame clones, with some not included. The data show more than 130,000 clones, approximately 90% seen once. The CDR3 runs 15 residues. Germline assignment: CDR1 SGHRS and CDR2 YFSETQ. V dropped 5 bases and J dropped 6; count of bases not matched to a gene: 8. With regard to this clone: What it binds is unknown.

This specimen was peripheral blood, taken on day 0 of AZD1222 vaccination. This clonotype originated in an adult in good health. The rearrangement joins TRBV5-1 to TRBJ2-1, with TRBD2 identical over 10 bases. The CDR3 sequence is CASRSPAGGPNEQFF. The CDR3 DNA reads TGCGCCAGCAGGAGTCCAGCGGGGGGGCCCAATGAGCAGTTCTTC.